This entry lists 17 T cell receptor beta chains sequenced from one sample in a study of molecular identifiers for immune sequencing clone quantification. TCRdb used MiXCR to reprocess the PCR reads, holding one entry per CDR3 protein. The sample includes 80,000 to 130,000 distinct CDR3 sequences, 36% of them seen just once. Material for sequencing was naive CD8+ T cells from blood, with Jurkat cell RNA spiked in. The subset denotes: FACS-sorted CD8+CD4-CCR7+CD45RA+ naive T cells. These receptors were collected from a human donor in good health. Some libraries in this study had Jurkat cell RNA spiked in.

Regarding this clonotype: It may be a read error: a sequence one base away is much more abundant. The CDR3 end shows no conserved phenylalanine or tryptophan, and so a read error is likely. The chain has TRBV12-3 or TRBV12-4 and TRBJ2-5; 7 bases are a match to TRBD2. The CDR3 extends over 15 amino acids. The trim removed 3 bases at V and 5 bases at J, leaving 9 bases unmatched. DNA of the CDR3: TGTGCCAGCAGTTTGTGGCGGGAGCGAGTCGAGACCCAGTACTTA. It codes for CASSLWRERVETQYL.

The chain uses TRBV5-3 and TRBJ2-7; perhaps TRBD1 as D (5 bases). TRBV5-3 is classed as an ORF, of uncertain function. Trimming took 3 bases from V and 6 from J, leaving 25 bases between them. This CDR3 has 17 amino acids. As DNA, the CDR3 is TGTGCCAGAAGCTCCCGGGCTAGAAGGGGCTCCACTGCCGAGCAGTACTTC. As protein: CARSSRARRGSTAEQYF.

There are many counts of this clonotype. The rearrangement links TRBV12-3 or TRBV12-4 to TRBJ2-7, with D uncertain. V lost 5 bases and J 7 bases, leaving 18 bases between the germline ends. The CDR3 totals 14 residues. DNA of the CDR3: TGTGCCAGCAGTCAGACCATAGTCGGGCCGGAGCAGTACTTC. Protein: CASSQTIVGPEQYF.

This clonotype has only a few counts. The chain combines TRBV27 with TRBJ2-5; either TRBD1 or TRBD2 may supply D (7 bases each). The CDR3 extends over 15 amino acids. The germline V gene has CDR1 MNHEY and CDR2 SMNVEV (reference sequence). Trimming took 2 bases from V and 5 from J, leaving 15 bases between them. The CDR3 is CASSLVRGGGETQYF. The CDR3 nucleotides read TGTGCCAGCAGTTTAGTCAGGGGAGGGGGCGAGACCCAGTACTTC.

V and J are TRBV19 and TRBJ2-1; 8 bases align to TRBD2. Germline values: CDR1 LNHDA, CDR2 SQIVND (reference sequence). This CDR3 has 16 residues. V was pared by 5 bases and J by 7 bases, with 13 bases of the junction left unmatched. In nucleotides, the CDR3 is TGTGCCAGTAGTTTCCCTCCTCGGACTAGCAGGAATGAGCAGTTCTTC. Protein product: CASSFPPRTSRNEQFF.

A remark on this clonotype: Just one base apart from a much larger clone, this may be a read error. The chain has TRBV7-2 and TRBJ2-3, with 9 bases matching TRBD1. The CDR3 totals 15 residues. CDR1 is SGHTA and CDR2 is FQGNSA in the germline V gene. Unmatched junction bases numbered 5, after V lost 5 bases and J lost 2 bases. CDR3 residues: CASSIRTGVTDTQYF. Written as DNA, the CDR3 is TGTGCCAGCAGCATAAGGACAGGGGTCACAGATACGCAGTATTTT.

Concerning this clonotype itself: One end of the junction varies from germline; a read error may be responsible. CDR3 nucleotides: TGTGCCAGCAGCGGCCAGGGAGTGGGTTGGCAGCCCCAGCAATTT. It codes for CASSGQGVGWQPQQF. The chain joins TRBV7-9 to TRBJ1-5; D might be TRBD1 (5 bases). Looked up from germline, CDR1 is SEHNR and CDR2 is FQNEAQ (reference sequence). CDR3 length: 15 residues.

This clonotype was seen at least ten times. A read error may produce the germline difference seen at one junction end. The CDR3 DNA follows: TGTGCCATCAGTACGGTGGGAGGCCACACTGAAGCTTTCTTT. It is translated as CAISTVGGHTEAFF. The genes are TRBV28 and TRBJ1-1; D is uncertain. Germline V gene data show CDR1 as MDHEN and CDR2 as SYDVKM. The CDR3 runs to 14 residues. Full variable domain (missing parts from reference TRBV28 and TRBJ1-1): DVKVTQSSRYLVKRTGEKVFLECVQDMDHENMFWYRQDPGLGLRLIYFSYDVKMKEKGDIPEGYSVSREKKERFSLILESASTNQTSMYLCAISTVGGHTEAFFGQGTRLTVV.

CDR3 loop: CASSTGTKYEQYF. Written as DNA, the CDR3 is TGTGCCAGCAGCACCGGGACAAAGTACGAGCAGTACTTC. V gene TRBV13 combines with J gene TRBJ2-7, with D possibly matching TRBD1 (6 bases). This CDR3 has 13 residues. V lost 5 bases and J lost 4, with 12 bases in between. CDR1 and CDR2 from the germline V gene are PRHDT and FYEKMQ (reference sequence).

Remarks on this clonotype: With a much larger clone just one base away, this may be a read error. Lacking the conserved final phenylalanine or tryptophan, this CDR3 likely reflects a read error. The rearrangement links TRBV11-2 to TRBJ2-7, with D perhaps TRBD1 (5 bases). Germline assignment: CDR1 SGHAT and CDR2 FQNNGV. Trimming cost V 1 base and J 7 bases, with 17 bases left between them. The CDR3 consists of 15 residues. The chain's CDR3 is CASSLVWGPGREQYI. CDR3 nucleotide sequence: TGTGCCAGCAGCTTAGTGTGGGGCCCAGGACGGGAGCAGTACATC.

V and J are TRBV20-1 and TRBJ2-1, with 8 bases lining up with TRBD2. The CDR3 has 13 residues. V lost 3 bases, J lost 5 bases, and 3 bases stayed unmatched. CDR1 and CDR2 (germline): DFQATT, SNEGSKA (reference sequence). CDR3 nucleotide sequence: TGCAGTGCTAGGCTTAGCGGGAACAATGAGCAGTTCTTC. Protein product: CSARLSGNNEQFF.

This clonotype was detected many times. The chain joins TRBV7-9 to TRBJ1-5; tentative D call: TRBD1 (5 bases). This CDR3 is built from 16 residues. Germline V gives CDR1 SEHNR, CDR2 FQNEAQ (reference sequence). V was shortened by 4 bases and J by 6 bases, with 19 bases between the two germline ends. In DNA, the CDR3 is TGTGCCAGCAGCTCCAAAGGCAGTGGGGGATTTCAGCCCCAGCATTTT. The encoded protein is CASSSKGSGGFQPQHF.

In its sample, this clonotype was seen a few times. The chain is built from TRBV19 and TRBJ2-1, with TRBD1 matching 10 bases. V was clipped by 5 bases and J by 9 bases; unmatched bases: 10. The length of the CDR3 is 15 residues. Germline CDR1 LNHDA, CDR2 SQIVND (reference sequence). CDR3 region: CASSPADRGFGEQFF. Written as DNA, the CDR3 is TGTGCCAGTAGTCCGGCGGACAGGGGGTTCGGTGAGCAGTTCTTC.

This clonotype was seen ten or more times. The CDR3 DNA reads TGTGCCAGCAGTCTAGCCCCCACCGGGAATTCACCCCTCCACTTT. Encoded protein: CASSLAPTGNSPLHF. The chain uses TRBV28 and TRBJ1-6, with no clear D. Between the trimmed V and J ends, which lost 5 bases and 7 bases, there was a span of 15 bases. Germline CDR1 is MDHEN and CDR2 is SYDVKM. This CDR3 comprises 15 residues.

V usage is TRBV6-2 or TRBV6-3 and J usage is TRBJ1-1; D is undetermined. This CDR3 contains 12 residues. Deletions cut 8 bases from V and 8 bases from J, with 15 bases between. CDR1 MNHEY and CDR2 SVGEGT come from the germline V gene. The CDR3 is CASDHNRREAFF. CDR3 DNA: TGTGCCAGCGATCACAATAGGCGCGAAGCTTTCTTT.

Concerning this clonotype itself: A much larger clone is a single base away; this may be a read error. The chain recombines TRBV4-3 with TRBJ1-3, with D possibly being TRBD1 (5 bases). V shed 8 bases and J shed 5 bases, with 13 bases lying between them. From germline, CDR1 is LGHNA and CDR2 YSLEER. This CDR3 comprises 13 residues. For the CDR3, the DNA is TGCGCCAGCGGCCCCCCGGACAGAAACACCATATATTTT. Encoded protein: CASGPPDRNTIYF.

The J gene is TRBJ2-2, the V gene TRBV6-6; D gene ambiguous. The CDR3 length is 10 residues. Germline CDR1 MNHNY, CDR2 SVGAGI (reference sequence). Trimming removed 6 bases at V and 7 bases at J, with 3 bases between. The CDR3 DNA is TGTGCCAGCAGCATCGGGGAGCTGTTTTTT. This encodes CASSIGELFF.